Detailed here is one TCR beta chain. This clone has only one observation. What antigen it recognizes has not been identified. No base qualities exist here, and no much larger clone lies one base off it. The method behind the library was the immunoSEQ multiplex PCR assay. In its TCRdb copy, this immuneACCESS table keeps in-frame sequences only and misses some clones. Where compared with another copy, unresolved V genes explain less than half of these, and the others have no known cause. This sample lists hundreds of thousands of clones; roughly 94% were detected once. The ten largest clones add up to approximately 0.02% of the sample. The data were obtained in a study of shared T cell receptors in the human thymus (dated by TCRdb to 2020 to 2023). With respect to the entire study: The study investigated the way shared, self-reactive T-cell receptor alpha chains are produced in the human thymus.

The CDR3 runs 15 residues from the cysteine to the phenylalanine. CDR3 DNA is the only sequence kept; it has 45 bases, read in frame from the first base. The germline V gene provides CDR1 SGHRS and CDR2 YFSETQ. V gives up 0 bases and J gives up 9 bases, and the segment between their germline ends measures 19 bases. The receptor was isolated from a human donor. Material: thymocytes. The chain uses TRBV5-1 and TRBJ2-7; TRBD2 could be the D gene, as 6 bases match. The nucleotide sequence is TGCGCCAGCAGCTTGGCCTGGGACTCTGCCTCGGCGCAGTACTTC. This codes for CASSLAWDSASAQYF.